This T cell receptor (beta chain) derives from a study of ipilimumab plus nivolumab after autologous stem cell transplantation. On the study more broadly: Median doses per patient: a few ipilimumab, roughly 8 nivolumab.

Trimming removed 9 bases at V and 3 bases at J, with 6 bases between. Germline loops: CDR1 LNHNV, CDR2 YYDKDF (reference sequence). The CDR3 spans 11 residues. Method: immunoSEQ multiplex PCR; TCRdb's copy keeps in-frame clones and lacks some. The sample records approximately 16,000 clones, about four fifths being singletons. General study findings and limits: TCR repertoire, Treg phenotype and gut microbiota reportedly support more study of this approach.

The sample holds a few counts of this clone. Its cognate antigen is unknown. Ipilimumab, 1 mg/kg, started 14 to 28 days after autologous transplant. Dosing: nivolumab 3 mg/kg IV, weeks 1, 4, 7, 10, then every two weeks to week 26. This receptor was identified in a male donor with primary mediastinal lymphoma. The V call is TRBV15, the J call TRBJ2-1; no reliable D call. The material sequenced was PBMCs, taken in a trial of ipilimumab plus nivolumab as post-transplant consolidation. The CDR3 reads CATELYNEQFF. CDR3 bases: TGTGCCACGGAGCTCTACAATGAGCAGTTCTTC.